The rows below give T cell receptor beta chains drawn from one sample of a study of CD8 T cells in ankylosing spondylitis. Using its own MiXCR run on the 5' RACE reads, TCRdb lists one record per CDR3 protein. Of 200,000 to 300,000 distinct CDR3 sequences listed, 10% were seen once; the top ten hold around 3%. What was sequenced was blood, either unsorted or a sorted T cell fraction (not recorded which). The receptors come from a male donor with ankylosing spondylitis or in good health (not recorded which). The CDR3 runs from the conserved cysteine through the conserved F or W. D genes are given only for firm matches. Only part of the rows carry a size: once, few, many, or a class if the clone is expanded.

d_call	v_call	j_call	clone_size	cdr3_aa	cdr3_nt
.	TRBV2	TRBJ1-2	many	CASRTDSLNYGYTF	TGTGCCAGCAGGACGGACAGCTTAAACTATGGCTACACCTTC
TRBD1	TRBV7-2	TRBJ2-7	many	CASSVRDRGFWPYEQYF	TGTGCCAGCAGCGTCCGGGACAGGGGTTTTTGGCCCTACGAGCAGTACTTC
.	TRBV20-1	TRBJ1-1	many	CTVREAFF	TGCACCGTCAGGGAAGCTTTCTTT
TRBD1	TRBV12-3/TRBV12-4	TRBJ1-6	many	CASSLGQGNNSPLHF	TGTGCCAGCAGTTTAGGACAGGGTAATAATTCACCCCTCCACTTT
TRBD1	TRBV4-2	TRBJ1-2	.	CASSLDLPGQGASYGYTF	TGTGCCAGCAGCCTAGATTTACCCGGACAGGGGGCGAGCTATGGCTACACCTTC
TRBD2	TRBV27	TRBJ2-1	many	CASSRWTSNGEQFF	TGTGCCAGCAGTCGATGGACTAGCAACGGTGAGCAGTTCTTC
.	TRBV14	TRBJ2-7	many	CASSQVAGTVPYEQYF	TGTGCCAGCAGCCAAGTAGCAGGGACCGTCCCCTACGAGCAGTACTTC
.	TRBV6-5	TRBJ1-1	many	CASSYGGEAFF	TGTGCCAGCAGTTACGGGGGAGAAGCTTTCTTT
.	TRBV3-1	TRBJ1-6	many	CASSQEVGRASSPLHF	TGTGCCAGCAGCCAAGAAGTAGGCAGGGCTTCATCACCCCTCCACTTT
TRBD2	TRBV10-1	TRBJ2-3	.	CASSGLAGGLTNTQYF	TGCGCCAGCAGTGGCCTAGCGGGGGGCCTCACGAATACGCAGTATTTT
TRBD2	TRBV7-9	TRBJ2-1	many	CASSLRVAGYNEQFF	TGTGCCAGCAGCTTAAGGGTAGCGGGGTACAATGAGCAGTTCTTC
.	TRBV6-5	TRBJ1-3	many	CASIGQNTIYF	TGTGCCAGCATCGGGCAAAACACCATATATTTT
.	TRBV6-5	TRBJ2-1	many	CASSYGESGLIYNEQFF	TGTGCCAGCAGTTACGGAGAGTCAGGACTAATCTACAATGAGCAGTTCTTC
.	TRBV20-1	TRBJ2-7	many	CSAGRPAGNDYEQYF	TGCAGTGCCGGGAGACCGGCAGGGAATGACTACGAGCAGTACTTC
.	TRBV7-2	TRBJ1-2	few	CASSQGGVRGYTF	TGTGCCAGCAGCCAAGGGGGGGTTCGGGGCTACACCTTC
.	TRBV2	TRBJ2-7	.	CASIESFPNEQYF	TGTGCCAGCATCGAGTCTTTTCCCAACGAGCAGTACTTC
.	TRBV20-1	TRBJ2-1	many	CSARGHSSYNEQFF	TGCAGTGCTAGAGGCCACAGCTCCTACAATGAGCAGTTCTTC